This T cell receptor (beta chain) was found in a study of T cell changes during pregnancy in multiple sclerosis. CDR1 MNHEY and CDR2 SVGAGI come from the germline V gene. The V end lost 0 bases, the J end lost 2 bases, and 7 bases lay between the germline ends. The CDR3 is 14 amino acids. Assay used: immunoSEQ multiplex PCR; TCRdb lists only in-frame clones, some missing. The sample shows roughly 60,000 clones, 93% of them seen only once. The rearrangement links TRBV6-5 to TRBJ1-2; D ambiguous. This clonotype was obtained from a female donor with multiple sclerosis, enrolled in a pregnancy study. Sample: CD4+ T cells from peripheral blood mononuclear cells, taken before pregnancy. The CDR3 coding sequence is TGTGCCAGCAGTTACTCGAGGCAGAACTATGGCTACACCTTC. Encoded protein: CASSYSRQNYGYTF.